This T cell receptor beta chain derives from a study of cytomegalovirus exposure and HLA in healthy donors. PCR was performed using 60 Vbeta and 13 Jbeta primers. Data came from immunoSEQ multiplex PCR; TCRdb stores just in-frame clones and leaves some out. The sample lists roughly 110,000 clones, approximately 81% occurring once. Germline CDR1 is SGHRS and CDR2 is YFSETQ. Trimming cost V 1 base and J 7 bases, with 5 bases left between them. The CDR3 consists of 12 residues. This clone has more than one count but fewer than ten. The source is a man in his thirties or forties in good health and CMV-seronegative. The sequencing input was PBMCs. This chain uses TRBV5-1 with TRBJ2-2; D uncertain. This CDR3 is CASSLLYGELFF. CDR3 sequence (DNA): TGCGCCAGCAGCTTGCTATACGGGGAGCTGTTTTTT.